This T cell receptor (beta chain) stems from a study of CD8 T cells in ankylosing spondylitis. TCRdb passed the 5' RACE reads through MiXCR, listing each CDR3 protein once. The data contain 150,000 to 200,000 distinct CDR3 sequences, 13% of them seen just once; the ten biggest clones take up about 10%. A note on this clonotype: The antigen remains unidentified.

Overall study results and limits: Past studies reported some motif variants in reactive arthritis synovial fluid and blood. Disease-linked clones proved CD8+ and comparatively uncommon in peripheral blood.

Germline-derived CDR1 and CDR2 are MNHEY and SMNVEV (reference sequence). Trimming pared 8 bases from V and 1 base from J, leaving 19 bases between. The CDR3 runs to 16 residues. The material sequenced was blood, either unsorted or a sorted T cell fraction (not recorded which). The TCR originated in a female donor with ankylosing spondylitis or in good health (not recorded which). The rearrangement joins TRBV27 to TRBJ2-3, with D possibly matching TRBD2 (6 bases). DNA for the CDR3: TGTGCCAGCGGGTCCCGTCCGGGAGTTGGCACAGATACGCAGTATTTT. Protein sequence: CASGSRPGVGTDTQYF.